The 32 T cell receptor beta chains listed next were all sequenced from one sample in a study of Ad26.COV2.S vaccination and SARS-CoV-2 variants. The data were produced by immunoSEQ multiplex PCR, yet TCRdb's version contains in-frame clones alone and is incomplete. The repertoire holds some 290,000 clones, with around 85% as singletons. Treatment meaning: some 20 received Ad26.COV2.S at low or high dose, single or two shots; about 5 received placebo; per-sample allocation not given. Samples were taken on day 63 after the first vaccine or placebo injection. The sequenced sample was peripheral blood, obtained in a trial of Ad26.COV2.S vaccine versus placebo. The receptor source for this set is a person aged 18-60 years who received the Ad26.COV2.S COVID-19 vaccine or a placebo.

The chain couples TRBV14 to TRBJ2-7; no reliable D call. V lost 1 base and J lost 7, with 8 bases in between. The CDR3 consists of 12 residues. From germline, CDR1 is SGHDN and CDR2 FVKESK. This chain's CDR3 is CASSQVGMEQYF. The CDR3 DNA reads TGTGCCAGCAGCCAAGTTGGGATGGAGCAGTACTTC.

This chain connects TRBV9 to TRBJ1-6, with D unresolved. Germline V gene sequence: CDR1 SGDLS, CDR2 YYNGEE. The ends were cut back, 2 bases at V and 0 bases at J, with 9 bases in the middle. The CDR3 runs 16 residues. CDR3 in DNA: TGTGCCAGCAGCGTGGCGCGGGGCTCCTATAATTCACCCCTCCACTTT. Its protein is CASSVARGSYNSPLHF.

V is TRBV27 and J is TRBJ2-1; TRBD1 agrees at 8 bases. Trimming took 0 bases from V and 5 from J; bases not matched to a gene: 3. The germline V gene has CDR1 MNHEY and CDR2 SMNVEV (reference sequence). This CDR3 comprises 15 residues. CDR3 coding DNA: TGTGCCAGCAGTTTATCGGGGACAGGCAACAATGAGCAGTTCTTC. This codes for CASSLSGTGNNEQFF.

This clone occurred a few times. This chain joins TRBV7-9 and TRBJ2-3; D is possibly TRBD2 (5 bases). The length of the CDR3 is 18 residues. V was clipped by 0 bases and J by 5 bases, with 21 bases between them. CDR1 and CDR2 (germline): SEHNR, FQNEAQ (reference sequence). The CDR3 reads CASSLALGGLTRKDTQYF. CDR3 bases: TGTGCCAGCAGCTTAGCCCTTGGCGGGCTAACTAGGAAAGATACGCAGTATTTT. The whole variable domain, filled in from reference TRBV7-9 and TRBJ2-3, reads DTGVSQNPRHKITKRGQNVTFRCDPISEHNRLYWYRQTLGQGPEFLTYFQNEAQLEKSRLLSDRFSAERPKGSFSTLEIQRTEQGDSAMYLCASSLALGGLTRKDTQYFGPGTRLTVL.

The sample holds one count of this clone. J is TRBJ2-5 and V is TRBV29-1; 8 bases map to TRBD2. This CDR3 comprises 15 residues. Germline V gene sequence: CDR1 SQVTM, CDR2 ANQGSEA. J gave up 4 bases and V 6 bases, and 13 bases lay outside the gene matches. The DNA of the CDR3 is TGCAGCGTCCGGGAGCGACTAGCGTTAGGAGAGACCCAGTACTTC. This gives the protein CSVRERLALGETQYF.

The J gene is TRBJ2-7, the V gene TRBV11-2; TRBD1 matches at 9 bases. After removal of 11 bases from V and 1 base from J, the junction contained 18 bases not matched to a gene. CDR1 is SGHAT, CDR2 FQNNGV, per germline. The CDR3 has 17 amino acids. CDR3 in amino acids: CARLPPADRGGSYEQYF. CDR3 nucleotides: TGTGCCCGGCTCCCCCCCGCGGACAGGGGAGGTTCCTACGAGCAGTACTTC. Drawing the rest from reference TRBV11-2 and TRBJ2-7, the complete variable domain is EAGVAQSPRYKIIEKRQSVAFWCNPISGHATLYWYQQILGQGPKLLIQFQNNGVVDDSQLPKDRFSAERLKGVDSTLKIQPAKLEDSAVYLCARLPPADRGGSYEQYFGPGTRLTVT.

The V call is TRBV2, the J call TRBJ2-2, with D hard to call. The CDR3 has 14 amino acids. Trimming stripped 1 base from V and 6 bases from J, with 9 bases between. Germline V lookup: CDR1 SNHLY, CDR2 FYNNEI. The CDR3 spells CASSEDRVAGELFF. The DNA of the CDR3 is TGTGCCAGCAGTGAAGACCGCGTAGCCGGGGAGCTGTTTTTT.

The CDR3 nucleotides are TGTGCCACCAGATGGCACAGGGAAGAGACCCAGTACTTC. Translating it yields CATRWHREETQYF. This chain connects TRBV15 to TRBJ2-5; D might be TRBD1 (6 bases). Germline V CDR1 and CDR2: LNHNV, YYDKDF (reference sequence). The V gene lost 6 bases and the J gene lost 3 bases, with 11 bases spanning the gap. This CDR3 is 13 amino acids long.

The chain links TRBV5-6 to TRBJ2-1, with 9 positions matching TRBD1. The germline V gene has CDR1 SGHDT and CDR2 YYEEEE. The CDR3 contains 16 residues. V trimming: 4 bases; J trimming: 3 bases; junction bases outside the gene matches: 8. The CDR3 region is CASSPLGQGIYNEQFF. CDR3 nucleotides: TGTGCCAGCAGCCCTCTAGGACAGGGGATCTACAATGAGCAGTTCTTC. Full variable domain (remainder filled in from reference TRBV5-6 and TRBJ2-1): DAGVTQSPTHLIKTRGQQVTLRCSPKSGHDTVSWYQQALGQGPQFIFQYYEEEERQRGNFPDRFSGHQFPNYSSELNVNALLLGDSALYLCASSPLGQGIYNEQFFGPGTRLTVL.

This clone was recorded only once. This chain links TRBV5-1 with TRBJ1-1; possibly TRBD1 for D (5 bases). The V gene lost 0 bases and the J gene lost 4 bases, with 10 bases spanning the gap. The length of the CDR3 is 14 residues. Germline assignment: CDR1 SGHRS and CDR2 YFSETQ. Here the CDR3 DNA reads TGCGCCAGCAGCTTGGGACGGGGACCCACTGAAGCTTTCTTT. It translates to CASSLGRGPTEAFF.

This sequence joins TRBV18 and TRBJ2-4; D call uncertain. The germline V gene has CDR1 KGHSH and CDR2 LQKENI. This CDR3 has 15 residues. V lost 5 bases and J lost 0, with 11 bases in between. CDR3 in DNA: TGTGCCAGCTCAGCAGCGATTCTAGCCAAAAACATTCAGTACTTC. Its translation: CASSAAILAKNIQYF.

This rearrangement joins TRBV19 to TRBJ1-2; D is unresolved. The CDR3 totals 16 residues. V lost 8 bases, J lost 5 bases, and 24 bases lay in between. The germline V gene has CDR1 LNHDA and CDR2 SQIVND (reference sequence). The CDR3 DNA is TGTGCCAGTTCCGCATACTCAAGTGGCAGTAATTATGGCTACACCTTC. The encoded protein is CASSAYSSGSNYGYTF.

CDR3 region: CASSFSGGASDTQYF. The CDR3 region has the DNA TGTGCCAGCAGTTTTAGCGGGGGGGCCTCAGATACGCAGTATTTT. The V and J genes are TRBV7-9 and TRBJ2-3, with 11 bases matching TRBD2. V lost 6 bases and J lost 4; bases outside the gene matches: 6. Germline V gives CDR1 SEHNR, CDR2 FQNEAQ (reference sequence). This CDR3 is built from 15 residues.

The CDR3 loop reads CSALLREKLFF. In DNA form, the CDR3 reads TGCAGTGCTCTATTACGGGAAAAACTGTTTTTT. The V call is TRBV20-1, the J call TRBJ1-4; D is unresolved. Trimming shortened V by 5 bases and J by 8 bases, and 9 bases separated the two germline ends. In germline, CDR1 is DFQATT, CDR2 SNEGSKA (reference sequence). The CDR3 has 11 amino acids.

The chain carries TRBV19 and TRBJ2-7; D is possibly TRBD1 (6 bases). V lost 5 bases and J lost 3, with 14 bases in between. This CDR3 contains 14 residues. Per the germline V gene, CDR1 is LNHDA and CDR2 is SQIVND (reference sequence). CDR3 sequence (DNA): TGTGCCAGTAGTCTGGAAAAGGGGGACTACGAGCAGTACTTC. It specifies CASSLEKGDYEQYF. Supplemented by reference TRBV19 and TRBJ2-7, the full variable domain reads DGGITQSPKYLFRKEGQNVTLSCEQNLNHDAMYWYRQDPGQGLRLIYYSQIVNDFQKGDIAEGYSVSREKKESFPLTVTSAQKNPTAFYLCASSLEKGDYEQYFGPGTRLTVT.

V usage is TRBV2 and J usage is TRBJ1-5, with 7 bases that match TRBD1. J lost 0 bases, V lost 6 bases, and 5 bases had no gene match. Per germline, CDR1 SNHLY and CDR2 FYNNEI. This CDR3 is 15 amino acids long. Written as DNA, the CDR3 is TGTGCCAGCAGCATGACAGGGTATAGCAATCAGCCCCAGCATTTT. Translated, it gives CASSMTGYSNQPQHF.

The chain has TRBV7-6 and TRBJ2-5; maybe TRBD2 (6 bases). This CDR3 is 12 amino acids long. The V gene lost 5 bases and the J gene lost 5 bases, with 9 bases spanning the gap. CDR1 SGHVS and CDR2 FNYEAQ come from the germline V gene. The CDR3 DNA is TGTGCCAGCAGCCCTCGGGGGGAGACCCAGTACTTC. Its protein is CASSPRGETQYF. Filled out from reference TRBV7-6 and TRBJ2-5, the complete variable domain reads GAGVSQSPRYKVTKRGQDVALRCDPISGHVSLYWYRQALGQGPEFLTYFNYEAQQDKSGLPNDRFSAERPEGSISTLTIQRTEQRDSAMYRCASSPRGETQYFGPGTRLLVL.

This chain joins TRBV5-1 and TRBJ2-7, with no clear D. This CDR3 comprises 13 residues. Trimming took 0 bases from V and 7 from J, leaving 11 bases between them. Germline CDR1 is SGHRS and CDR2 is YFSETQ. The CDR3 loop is CASSLGVVGEQYF. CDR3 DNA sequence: TGCGCCAGCAGCTTGGGCGTTGTGGGGGAGCAGTACTTC. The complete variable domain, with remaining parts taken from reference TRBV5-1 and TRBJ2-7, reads KAGVTQTPRYLIKTRGQQVTLSCSPISGHRSVSWYQQTPGQGLQFLFEYFSETQRNKGNFPGRFSGRQFSNSRSEMNVSTLELGDSALYLCASSLGVVGEQYFGPGTRLTVT.

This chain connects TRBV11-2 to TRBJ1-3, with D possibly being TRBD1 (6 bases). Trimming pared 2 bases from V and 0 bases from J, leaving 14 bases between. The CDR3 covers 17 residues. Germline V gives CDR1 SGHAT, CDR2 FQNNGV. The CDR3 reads CASSLTIGGHSGNTIYF. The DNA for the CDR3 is TGTGCCAGCAGCTTAACAATTGGGGGGCACTCTGGAAACACCATATATTTT.

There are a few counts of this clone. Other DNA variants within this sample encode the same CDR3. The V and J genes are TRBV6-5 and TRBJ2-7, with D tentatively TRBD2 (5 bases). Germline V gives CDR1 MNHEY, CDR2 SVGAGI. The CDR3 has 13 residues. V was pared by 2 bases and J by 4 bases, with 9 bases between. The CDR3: CASSYRRGYEQYF. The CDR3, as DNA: TGTGCCAGCAGTTACCGTCGCGGGTACGAGCAGTACTTC.

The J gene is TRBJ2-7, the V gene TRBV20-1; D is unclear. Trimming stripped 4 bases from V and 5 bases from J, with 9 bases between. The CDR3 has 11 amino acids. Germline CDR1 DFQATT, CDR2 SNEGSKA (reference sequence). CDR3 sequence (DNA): TGCAGTGCTAACAAAAGGGACGAGCAGTACTTC. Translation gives CSANKRDEQYF.

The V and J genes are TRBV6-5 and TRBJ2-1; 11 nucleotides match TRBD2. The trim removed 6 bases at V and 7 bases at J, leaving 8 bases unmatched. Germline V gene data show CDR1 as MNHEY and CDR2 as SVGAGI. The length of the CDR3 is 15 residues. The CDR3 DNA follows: TGTGCCAGCAGCGTGACTAGCGGGGCTGGGAATGAGCAGTTCTTC. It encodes CASSVTSGAGNEQFF.

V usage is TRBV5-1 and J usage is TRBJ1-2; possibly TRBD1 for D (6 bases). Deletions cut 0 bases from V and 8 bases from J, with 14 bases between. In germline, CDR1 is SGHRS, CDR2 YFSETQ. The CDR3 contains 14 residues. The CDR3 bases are TGCGCCAGCAGCTTGGTCGCAGGGGTCTTGGGCTACACCTTC. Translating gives CASSLVAGVLGYTF.

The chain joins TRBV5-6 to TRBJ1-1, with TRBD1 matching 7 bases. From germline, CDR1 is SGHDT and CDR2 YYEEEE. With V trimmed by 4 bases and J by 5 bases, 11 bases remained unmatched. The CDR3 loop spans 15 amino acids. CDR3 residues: CASSGTGVGKTEAFF. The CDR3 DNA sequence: TGTGCCAGCAGCGGAACAGGGGTAGGGAAGACTGAAGCTTTCTTT.

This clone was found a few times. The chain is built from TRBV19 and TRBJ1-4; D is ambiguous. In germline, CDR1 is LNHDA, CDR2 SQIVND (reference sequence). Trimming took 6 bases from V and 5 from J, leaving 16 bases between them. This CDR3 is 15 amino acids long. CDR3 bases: TGTGCCAGTAGGCTCCGACCGGCTTTGAATGAAAAACTGTTTTTT. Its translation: CASRLRPALNEKLFF.

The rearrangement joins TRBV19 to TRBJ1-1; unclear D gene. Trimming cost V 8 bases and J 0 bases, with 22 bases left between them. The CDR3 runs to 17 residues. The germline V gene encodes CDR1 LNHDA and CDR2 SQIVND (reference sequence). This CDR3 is CASVHVGQVPLNTEAFF. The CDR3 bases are TGTGCCAGTGTCCACGTAGGCCAGGTTCCCTTGAACACTGAAGCTTTCTTT.

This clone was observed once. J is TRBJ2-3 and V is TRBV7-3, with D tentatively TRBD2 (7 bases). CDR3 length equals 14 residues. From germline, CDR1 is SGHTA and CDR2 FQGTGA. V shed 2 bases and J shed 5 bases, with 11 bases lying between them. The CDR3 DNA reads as TGTGCCAGCAGCTTAGCGGGGGACAAAGATACGCAGTATTTT. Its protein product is CASSLAGDKDTQYF.

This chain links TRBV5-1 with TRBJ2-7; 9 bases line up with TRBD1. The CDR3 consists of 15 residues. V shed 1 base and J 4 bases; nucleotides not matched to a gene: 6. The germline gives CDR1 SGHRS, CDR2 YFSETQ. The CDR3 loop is CASSLLQGARYEQYF. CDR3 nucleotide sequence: TGCGCCAGCAGCTTGCTACAGGGGGCTAGGTACGAGCAGTACTTC.

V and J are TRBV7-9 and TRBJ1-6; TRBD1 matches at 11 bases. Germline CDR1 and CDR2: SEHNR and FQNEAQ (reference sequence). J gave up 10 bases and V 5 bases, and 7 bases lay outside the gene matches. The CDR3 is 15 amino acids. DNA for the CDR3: TGTGCCAGCAGCACGGGACAGGGGGTGGACTCACCCCTCCACTTT. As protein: CASSTGQGVDSPLHF. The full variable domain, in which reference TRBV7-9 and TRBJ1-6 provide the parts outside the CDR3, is DTGVSQNPRHKITKRGQNVTFRCDPISEHNRLYWYRQTLGQGPEFLTYFQNEAQLEKSRLLSDRFSAERPKGSFSTLEIQRTEQGDSAMYLCASSTGQGVDSPLHFGNGTRLTVT.

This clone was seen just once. This CDR3 is CATSEPSGGDTDTQYF. CDR3 nucleotides: TGTGCCACCAGTGAACCTAGCGGGGGGGACACAGATACGCAGTATTTT. V and J are TRBV24-1 and TRBJ2-3; 12 bases agree with TRBD2. The CDR3 spans 16 residues. Germline V lookup: CDR1 KGHDR, CDR2 SFDVKD. The ends lost 4 bases at V and 2 bases at J; junction bases unmatched: 3.

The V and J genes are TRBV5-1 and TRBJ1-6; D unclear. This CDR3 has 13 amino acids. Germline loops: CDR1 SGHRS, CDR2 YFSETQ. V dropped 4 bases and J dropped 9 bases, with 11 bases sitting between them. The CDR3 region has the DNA TGCGCCAGCAGCGCCGATTGGGTTTCACCCCTCCACTTT. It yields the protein CASSADWVSPLHF.

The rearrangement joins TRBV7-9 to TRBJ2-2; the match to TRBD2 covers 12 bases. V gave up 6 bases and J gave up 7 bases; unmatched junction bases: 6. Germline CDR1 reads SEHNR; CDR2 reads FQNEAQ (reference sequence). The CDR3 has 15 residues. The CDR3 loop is CASRSTSGGNGELFF. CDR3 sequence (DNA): TGTGCCAGCAGATCAACTAGCGGGGGGAACGGGGAGCTGTTTTTT.